One sample yielded the 15 T cell receptor beta chains listed below, sequenced in a study of beta chain features in type 1 diabetes. The investigators reverse transcribed all of the isolated RNA, so they sequenced expressed TCRB transcripts. TCRdb keeps only in-frame clones here, not all; method: immunoSEQ multiplex PCR. The data hold under 350,000 clones, with roughly 8% observed a single time. The specimen sequenced was central memory CD4+ T cells from blood. All receptors come from a woman younger than 30 in good health.

The chain joins TRBV11-2 to TRBJ2-1, with TRBD2 matching 8 bases. Germline CDR1 and CDR2: SGHAT and FQNNGV. With V trimmed by 6 bases and J by 1 base, 14 bases remained unmatched. There are 18 residues in the CDR3. The CDR3 reads CASRAWVAGRWSYNEQFF. DNA of the CDR3: TGTGCCAGCAGGGCCTGGGTAGCGGGGCGTTGGTCCTACAATGAGCAGTTCTTC. The full variable domain, its missing parts supplied by reference TRBV11-2 and TRBJ2-1, is EAGVAQSPRYKIIEKRQSVAFWCNPISGHATLYWYQQILGQGPKLLIQFQNNGVVDDSQLPKDRFSAERLKGVDSTLKIQPAKLEDSAVYLCASRAWVAGRWSYNEQFFGPGTRLTVL.

The V and J genes are TRBV29-1 and TRBJ1-1, with 12 bases identical to TRBD1. The V and J ends lost 3 bases and 0 bases, in that order; junction bases with no gene match: 5. The CDR3 spans 16 residues. The germline V gene encodes CDR1 SQVTM and CDR2 ANQGSEA. In DNA form, the CDR3 reads TGCAGCGTTGACACCGGGACAGGGGGCATGAACACTGAAGCTTTCTTT. This sequence encodes CSVDTGTGGMNTEAFF. Looking up the rest from reference TRBV29-1 and TRBJ1-1 gives the full variable domain: SAVISQKPSRDICQRGTSLTIQCQVDSQVTMMFWYRQQPGQSLTLIATANQGSEATYESGFVIDKFPISRPNLTFSTLTVSNMSPEDSSIYLCSVDTGTGGMNTEAFFGQGTRLTVV.

In its sample, this clone was seen many times. The V and J genes are TRBV18 and TRBJ2-1; 10 nucleotides line up with TRBD1. Germline V gene sequence: CDR1 KGHSH, CDR2 LQKENI. V lost 6 bases to trimming and J lost 7 bases; unmatched junction nucleotides: 9. CDR3 length: 15 residues. The CDR3 coding sequence is TGTGCCAGCTCCCCCGGGACAGGGGTCGGGAATGAGCAGTTCTTC. Translating it yields CASSPGTGVGNEQFF. Together with reference TRBV18 and TRBJ2-1, the CDR3 gives the full variable domain: NAGVMQNPRHLVRRRGQEARLRCSPMKGHSHVYWYRQLPEEGLKFMVYLQKENIIDESGMPKERFSAEFPKEGPSILRIQQVVRGDSAAYFCASSPGTGVGNEQFFGPGTRLTVL.

This clone was seen at least ten times. The genes are TRBV4-1 and TRBJ2-1; TRBD2 matches at 12 bases. This CDR3 has 16 amino acids. The junction had 10 bases not matched to a gene; V was cut back by 4 bases and J by 9 bases. Germline values: CDR1 MGHRA, CDR2 YSYEKL. CDR3 in DNA: TGCGCCAGCAGCCTAAGACTAGCGGGAGTAGTAGGTGAGCAGTTCTTC. It translates to CASSLRLAGVVGEQFF.

This clone appeared many times. This rearrangement joins TRBV27 to TRBJ2-2, with D uncertain. Germline assignment: CDR1 MNHEY and CDR2 SMNVEV (reference sequence). Trimming removed 6 bases from V and 0 bases from J, with 8 bases in between. The CDR3 is 14 amino acids. CDR3 in amino acids: CASSKNANTGELFF. The CDR3 DNA sequence: TGTGCCAGCAGCAAGAACGCGAACACCGGGGAGCTGTTTTTT.

The table lists this clone with a few counts. The chain combines TRBV2 with TRBJ1-4; no firm D call. The germline gives CDR1 SNHLY, CDR2 FYNNEI. Trimming left V 6 bases short and J 7 bases short, with 12 bases between. The CDR3 spans 13 residues. This CDR3 reads CASRGNPGEKLFF. DNA for the CDR3: TGTGCCAGCAGGGGAAACCCCGGTGAAAAACTGTTTTTT.

The chain joins TRBV18 to TRBJ2-7; a possible D gene is TRBD1 (8 bases). V dropped 5 bases and J dropped 6 bases, with 14 bases sitting between them. The CDR3 is 13 residues long. Germline V gives CDR1 KGHSH, CDR2 LQKENI. CDR3 nucleotide sequence: TGTGCCAGCTCAAAGGACAGGGAGGGCGAGCAGTACTTC. Translation gives CASSKDREGEQYF.

This clone was observed a few times. V is TRBV18 and J is TRBJ2-1; D is possibly TRBD1 (5 bases). CDR1 and CDR2 from the germline V gene are KGHSH and LQKENI. The CDR3 length is 13 residues. Trimming removed 1 base at V and 6 bases at J, with 7 bases between. The CDR3 nucleotides read TGTGCCAGCTCACCACGGACACCCAATGAGCAGTTCTTC. Its protein product is CASSPRTPNEQFF.

This CDR3 reads CASSPHSTGHNSPLHF. The DNA of the CDR3 is TGTGCCAGCAGCCCTCATTCGACAGGGCATAATTCACCCCTCCACTTT. The J gene is TRBJ1-6, the V gene TRBV7-3; 7 nucleotides agree with TRBD1. Germline V gives CDR1 SGHTA, CDR2 FQGTGA. The CDR3 totals 16 residues. With 5 bases clipped from V and 5 bases from J, the junction kept 9 bases outside the gene matches. Variable domain in full (rest from reference TRBV7-3 and TRBJ1-6): GAGVSQTPSNKVTEKGKYVELRCDPISGHTALYWYRQSLGQGPEFLIYFQGTGAADDSGLPNDRFFAVRPEGSVSTLKIQRTERGDSAVYLCASSPHSTGHNSPLHFGNGTRLTVT.

The chain links TRBV15 to TRBJ1-4, with unresolved D. CDR3 size: 15 residues. Trimming left V 1 base short and J 7 bases short, with 13 bases between. The germline gives CDR1 LNHNV, CDR2 YYDKDF (reference sequence). CDR3 coding DNA: TGTGCCACCAGCAGAGGGCCCTCAGAAGGTGAAAAACTGTTTTTT. This sequence encodes CATSRGPSEGEKLFF.

This clone was seen many times. The rearrangement uses TRBV14 and TRBJ2-5; a possible D gene is TRBD2 (6 bases). V lost 4 bases to trimming and J lost 5 bases, with 20 bases between them. The CDR3 sequence is 16 residues long. Looked up from germline, CDR1 is SGHDN and CDR2 is FVKESK. CDR3 nucleotides: TGTGCCAGCAGCCCAGGACTACAGTTGGTTAGGGAGACCCAGTACTTC. Amino acid sequence: CASSPGLQLVRETQYF.

The V call is TRBV7-8, the J call TRBJ1-6; possibly TRBD1 for D (6 bases). CDR1 and CDR2 from the germline V gene are SGHVS and FQNEAQ. The CDR3 totals 15 residues. V dropped 5 bases and J dropped 7 bases, with 15 bases sitting between them. The CDR3 DNA is TGTGCCAGCAGCACCTCCGGGACAATGAATTCACCCCTCCACTTT. This translates into CASSTSGTMNSPLHF.

This clone was detected many times. J is TRBJ1-2 and V is TRBV28; no definite D call. Germline lookup yields CDR1 MDHEN and CDR2 SYDVKM. This CDR3 contains 13 residues. Trimming left V 8 bases short and J 6 bases short, with 16 bases between. Here the CDR3 reads CASAVKTENGYTF. The CDR3 DNA is TGTGCCAGCGCGGTTAAGACGGAAAATGGCTACACCTTC.

This chain uses TRBV7-8 with TRBJ2-5; no firm D call. Germline values: CDR1 SGHVS, CDR2 FQNEAQ. The CDR3 contains 13 residues. Trimming took 4 bases from V and 4 from J, leaving 10 bases between them. The CDR3: CASSSSNLETQYF. CDR3 sequence (DNA): TGTGCCAGCAGCTCTTCAAATCTAGAGACCCAGTACTTC.

V is TRBV5-5 and J is TRBJ2-7; D uncertain. The CDR3 extends over 12 amino acids. Germline V gene data show CDR1 as SGHKS and CDR2 as YYEKEE (reference sequence). V gave up 4 bases and J gave up 4 bases, with 9 bases separating them. This CDR3 is CASSQSDYEQYF. The CDR3 nucleotides read TGTGCCAGCAGCCAATCCGATTACGAGCAGTACTTC. The full variable domain, rest sourced from reference TRBV5-5 and TRBJ2-7, is DAGVTQSPTHLIKTRGQQVTLRCSPISGHKSVSWYQQVLGQGPQFIFQYYEKEERGRGNFPDRFSARQFPNYSSELNVNALLLGDSALYLCASSQSDYEQYFGPGTRLTVT.